This entry lists 16 T cell receptor beta chains sequenced from one sample in a study of shared clonotypes between healthy human individuals. Libraries were prepared by immunoSEQ multiplex PCR; TCRdb keeps only in-frame clonotypes and omits some of them. Counted here are approximately 1,500,000 clones, 95% to 99% occurring once; the ten biggest clones make up roughly 0.4%. The sequenced sample was naive CD4+ T cells sorted from blood. Subset denoted: CD45RA+ positively selected. The receptors were gathered from a man in his thirties or forties in good health.

The chain is built from TRBV5-1 and TRBJ1-1; D is undetermined. Germline CDR1 and CDR2: SGHRS and YFSETQ. Between the trimmed V and J ends, which lost 0 bases and 2 bases, there was a span of 11 bases. This CDR3 is 15 amino acids long. The CDR3 spells CASSLATARNTEAFF. The CDR3 coding sequence is TGCGCCAGCAGCTTGGCCACTGCGAGAAACACTGAAGCTTTCTTT.

This chain links TRBV19 with TRBJ1-4; D not certain. CDR3 size: 13 residues. CDR1 and CDR2 (germline): LNHDA, SQIVND (reference sequence). Trimming left V 3 bases short and J 5 bases short, with 7 bases between. The CDR3 protein is CASSILINEKLFF. The DNA of the CDR3 is TGTGCCAGTAGTATCTTGATCAATGAAAAACTGTTTTTT.

The J gene is TRBJ2-3, the V gene TRBV28; TRBD2 matches at 8 bases. Germline loops: CDR1 MDHEN, CDR2 SYDVKM. The ends lost 6 bases at V and 4 bases at J; junction bases unmatched: 3. The CDR3 consists of 13 residues. In DNA, the CDR3 is TGTGCCAGCAGCGGGAGGGCCCCAGATACGCAGTATTTT. Amino acid sequence: CASSGRAPDTQYF.

The V and J genes are TRBV4-1 and TRBJ2-1, with 11 bases identical to TRBD1. The V gene's germline CDR1 is MGHRA and CDR2 YSYEKL. The CDR3 consists of 16 residues. V lost 0 bases to trimming and J lost 6 bases; unmatched junction nucleotides: 4. The chain's CDR3 is CASSQDRGTGGNEQFF. The CDR3 coding sequence is TGCGCCAGCAGCCAAGATAGGGGGACAGGGGGCAATGAGCAGTTCTTC.

This chain connects TRBV6-1 to TRBJ2-7; possibly TRBD2 for D (7 bases). Germline-derived CDR1 and CDR2 are MNHNS and SASEGT. Deletions cut 3 bases from V and 2 bases from J, with 11 bases between. The CDR3 extends over 14 amino acids. CDR3 protein: CASSEAGAPYEQYF. CDR3 in DNA: TGTGCCAGCAGTGAGGCGGGGGCCCCCTACGAGCAGTACTTC.

V is TRBV2 and J is TRBJ2-7, with 10 bases identical to TRBD1. The CDR3 sequence is 15 residues long. The V segment lost 0 bases and the J segment 4 bases; nucleotides outside the gene matches: 3. The V gene's germline CDR1 is SNHLY and CDR2 FYNNEI. The CDR3 DNA follows: TGTGCCAGCAGTGAAGCTGGGACAGGGGATTACGAGCAGTACTTC. Translating gives CASSEAGTGDYEQYF.

This clone has a single count. This sequence joins TRBV4-1 and TRBJ2-3, with TRBD1 matching over 10 bases. The trim removed 0 bases at V and 1 base at J, leaving 4 bases unmatched. This CDR3 has 17 amino acids. Looked up from germline, CDR1 is MGHRA and CDR2 is YSYEKL. CDR3 residues: CASSQDRQGAGTDTQYF. CDR3 nucleotides: TGCGCCAGCAGCCAAGACCGACAGGGGGCCGGCACAGATACGCAGTATTTT.

The chain couples TRBV18 to TRBJ2-7; 11 bases agree with TRBD1. The CDR3 is 15 residues long. From germline, CDR1 is KGHSH and CDR2 LQKENI. Germline trimming cut 4 bases from V and 6 bases from J; bases unmatched to any gene: 8. This chain's CDR3 is CASSLGPGQGVEQYF. The CDR3 bases are TGTGCCAGCTCACTAGGGCCGGGACAGGGGGTCGAGCAGTACTTC.

The chain couples TRBV10-3 to TRBJ1-2, with 7 bases lining up with TRBD1. The CDR3 totals 15 residues. Germline loops: CDR1 ENHRY, CDR2 SYGVKD. V lost 6 bases and J lost 8; bases outside the gene matches: 15. CDR3 bases: TGTGCCATCAGGATTCAAGACAGGGTGTCATGGGGCTACACCTTC. Translating gives CAIRIQDRVSWGYTF.

On this clone itself: Other nucleotide sequences from this sample produce the same CDR3. The rearrangement uses TRBV9 and TRBJ2-2, with D hard to call. This CDR3 contains 12 residues. Trimming took 0 bases from V and 4 from J, leaving 1 base between them. CDR1 is SGDLS and CDR2 is YYNGEE in the germline V gene. CDR3 nucleotide sequence: TGTGCCAGCAGCGTAGCCACCGGGGAGCTGTTTTTT. Residues: CASSVATGELFF.

This clone was found once. The chain uses TRBV7-2 and TRBJ2-5; D might be TRBD2 (6 bases). Germline CDR1 is SGHTA and CDR2 is FQGNSA. Deletions cut 5 bases from V and 3 bases from J, with 16 bases between. CDR3 length equals 15 residues. The CDR3: CASSTTSRVEETQYF. DNA for the CDR3: TGTGCCAGCAGCACCACTAGCCGAGTAGAAGAGACCCAGTACTTC.

This clone appeared a single time. The chain combines TRBV28 with TRBJ2-5; 14 positions agree with TRBD2. This CDR3 spans 13 amino acids. Germline CDR1 and CDR2: MDHEN and SYDVKM. V dropped 10 bases and J dropped 4; count of bases not matched to a gene: 2. The CDR3 nucleotides are TGTGCCACCGGACTAGCGGGAGGAGAGACCCAGTACTTC. It translates to CATGLAGGETQYF.

About this clone itself: Other DNA sequences in the sample encode the same CDR3. This sequence joins TRBV10-3 and TRBJ2-7; TRBD1 agrees at 7 bases. This CDR3 has 12 residues. Germline-derived CDR1 and CDR2 are ENHRY and SYGVKD. Trimming removed 6 bases from V and 3 bases from J; junction bases left unmatched: 2. The CDR3 protein is CAIRGDSYEQYF. CDR3 nucleotide sequence: TGTGCCATCAGGGGGGACAGCTACGAGCAGTACTTC.

The rearrangement uses TRBV5-1 and TRBJ2-1; either TRBD1 or TRBD2 may fit D (5 bases each). This CDR3 region has 14 residues. V shed 4 bases and J shed 5 bases, with 13 bases lying between them. Germline values: CDR1 SGHRS, CDR2 YFSETQ. The CDR3, as DNA: TGCGCCAGCAGCCCGCCCGAGGGGCACAATGAGCAGTTCTTC. Protein: CASSPPEGHNEQFF.

The chain uses TRBV27 and TRBJ2-6, with D possibly matching TRBD1 (6 bases). Trimming removed 5 bases from V and 1 base from J, with 21 bases in between. CDR1 and CDR2 from the germline V gene are MNHEY and SMNVEV (reference sequence). The CDR3 is 19 amino acids. CDR3 loop: CASSPRVQGLVSGANVLTF. DNA of the CDR3: TGTGCCAGCAGTCCTAGGGTGCAGGGGTTAGTTTCTGGGGCCAACGTCCTGACTTTC.

The rearrangement uses TRBV7-9 and TRBJ1-1; 7 positions agree with TRBD1. The germline gives CDR1 SEHNR, CDR2 FQNEAQ (reference sequence). J lost 0 bases, V lost 5 bases, and 6 bases had no gene match. The CDR3 is 15 residues long. The CDR3 nucleotides read TGTGCCAGCAGCCCGAACAGGGGAGTGAACACTGAAGCTTTCTTT. This encodes CASSPNRGVNTEAFF.